This T cell receptor (beta chain) was captured by sequencing in a study of identifying expanded T cells in peripheral blood. Overall study results and limits: Two-week clone count variance significantly increased as total template count grew.

Collection occurred without any documented infections or immune events in donors. About this clone itself: Antigen: not known.

TCRdb's table, derived via immunoSEQ multiplex PCR, lists solely in-frame clones and lacks some. This repertoire shows about 81,000 clones, 84% found once; its top ten account for 20%. The V gene lost 6 bases and the J gene lost 1 base, with 15 bases spanning the gap. CDR3 length: 15 amino acids. The germline V gene has CDR1 LNHDA and CDR2 SQIVND (reference sequence). V is TRBV19 and J is TRBJ1-1, with D maybe TRBD1 (6 bases). The receptor was isolated from a person between 18 and 75 years old in good health. Sequences were obtained from blood. CDR3 sequence: CASSKREQGNTEAFF. The CDR3 region has the DNA TGTGCCAGTAGCAAAAGGGAACAGGGGAACACTGAAGCTTTCTTT.